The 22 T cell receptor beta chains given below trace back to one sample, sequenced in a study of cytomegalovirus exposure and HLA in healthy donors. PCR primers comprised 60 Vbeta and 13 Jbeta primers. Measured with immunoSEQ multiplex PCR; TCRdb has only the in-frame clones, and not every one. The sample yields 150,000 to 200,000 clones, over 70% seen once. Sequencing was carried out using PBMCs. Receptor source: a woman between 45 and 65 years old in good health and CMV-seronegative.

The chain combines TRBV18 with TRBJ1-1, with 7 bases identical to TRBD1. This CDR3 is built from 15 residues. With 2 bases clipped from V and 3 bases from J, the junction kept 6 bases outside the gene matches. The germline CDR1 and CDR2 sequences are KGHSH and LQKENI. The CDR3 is CASSPGAGQYTEAFF. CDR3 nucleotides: TGTGCCAGCTCACCAGGGGCGGGACAGTACACTGAAGCTTTCTTT.

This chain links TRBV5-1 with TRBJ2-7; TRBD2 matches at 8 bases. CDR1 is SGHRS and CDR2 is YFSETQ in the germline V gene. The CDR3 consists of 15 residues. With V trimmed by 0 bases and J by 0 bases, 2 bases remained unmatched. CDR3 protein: CASSLDAGGSYEQYF. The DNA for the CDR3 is TGCGCCAGCAGCTTGGATGCGGGGGGCTCCTACGAGCAGTACTTC.

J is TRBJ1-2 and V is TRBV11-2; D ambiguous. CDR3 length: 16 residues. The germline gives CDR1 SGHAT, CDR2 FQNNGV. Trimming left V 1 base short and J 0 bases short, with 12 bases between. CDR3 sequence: CASSLAPEGTNYGYTF. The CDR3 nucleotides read TGTGCCAGCAGCTTAGCTCCAGAGGGAACTAACTATGGCTACACCTTC. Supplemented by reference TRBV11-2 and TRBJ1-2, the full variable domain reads EAGVAQSPRYKIIEKRQSVAFWCNPISGHATLYWYQQILGQGPKLLIQFQNNGVVDDSQLPKDRFSAERLKGVDSTLKIQPAKLEDSAVYLCASSLAPEGTNYGYTFGSGTRLTVV.

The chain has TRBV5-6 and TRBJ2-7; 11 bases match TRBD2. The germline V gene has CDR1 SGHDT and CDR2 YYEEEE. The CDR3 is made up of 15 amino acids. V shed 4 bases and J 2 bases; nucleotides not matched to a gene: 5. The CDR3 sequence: CASSTYSGRAYEQYF. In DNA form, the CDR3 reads TGTGCCAGCAGCACCTATAGCGGGAGGGCCTACGAGCAGTACTTC. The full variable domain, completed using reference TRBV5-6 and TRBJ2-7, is DAGVTQSPTHLIKTRGQQVTLRCSPKSGHDTVSWYQQALGQGPQFIFQYYEEEERQRGNFPDRFSGHQFPNYSSELNVNALLLGDSALYLCASSTYSGRAYEQYFGPGTRLTVT.

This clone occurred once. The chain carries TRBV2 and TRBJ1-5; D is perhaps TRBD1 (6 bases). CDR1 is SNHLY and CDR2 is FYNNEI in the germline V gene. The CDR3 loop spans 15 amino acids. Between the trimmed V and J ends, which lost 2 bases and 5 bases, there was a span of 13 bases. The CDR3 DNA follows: TGTGCCAGCAGTGAAAGCAGGGGATCCCATCAGCCCCAGCATTTT. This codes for CASSESRGSHQPQHF.

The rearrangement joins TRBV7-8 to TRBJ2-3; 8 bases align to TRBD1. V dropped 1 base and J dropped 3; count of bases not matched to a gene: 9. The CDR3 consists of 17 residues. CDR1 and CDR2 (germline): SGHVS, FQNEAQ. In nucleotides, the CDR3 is TGTGCCAGCAGCTTAGTACAGGGGGTGTCTAAGACAGATACGCAGTATTTT. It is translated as CASSLVQGVSKTDTQYF.

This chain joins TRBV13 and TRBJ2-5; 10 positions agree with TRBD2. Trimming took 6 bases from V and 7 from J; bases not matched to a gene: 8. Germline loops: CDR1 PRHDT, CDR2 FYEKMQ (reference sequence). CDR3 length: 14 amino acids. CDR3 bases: TGTGCCAGCAGTGCTAGCGGGAGTTTAGGGACCCAGTACTTC. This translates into CASSASGSLGTQYF.

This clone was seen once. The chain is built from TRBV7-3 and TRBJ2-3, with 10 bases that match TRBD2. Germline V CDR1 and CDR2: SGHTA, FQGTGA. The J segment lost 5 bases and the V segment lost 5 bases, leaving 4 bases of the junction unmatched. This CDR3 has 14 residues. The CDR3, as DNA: TGTGCCAGCAGCACAAGCGGGAGGGGAGATACGCAGTATTTT. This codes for CASSTSGRGDTQYF.

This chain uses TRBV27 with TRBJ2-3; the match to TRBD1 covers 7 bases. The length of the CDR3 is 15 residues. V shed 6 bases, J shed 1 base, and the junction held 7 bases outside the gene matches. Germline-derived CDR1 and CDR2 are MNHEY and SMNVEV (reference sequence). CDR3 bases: TGTGCCAGCAGCCGTACAGGGGAAGGCACAGATACGCAGTATTTT. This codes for CASSRTGEGTDTQYF.

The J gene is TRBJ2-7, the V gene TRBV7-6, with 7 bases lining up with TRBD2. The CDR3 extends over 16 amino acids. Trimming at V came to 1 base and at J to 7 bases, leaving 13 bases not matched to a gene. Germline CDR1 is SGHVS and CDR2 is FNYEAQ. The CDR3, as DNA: TGTGCCAGCAGCTTAGGTGCGGGAGTCCAATCTGGGGAGCAGTACTTC. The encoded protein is CASSLGAGVQSGEQYF.

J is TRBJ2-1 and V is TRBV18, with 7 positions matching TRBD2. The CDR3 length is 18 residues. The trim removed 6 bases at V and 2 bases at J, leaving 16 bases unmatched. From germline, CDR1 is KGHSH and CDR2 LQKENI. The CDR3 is CASSPRAGSLSAYNEQFF. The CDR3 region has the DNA TGTGCCAGCTCCCCAAGAGCGGGATCCCTCTCCGCCTACAATGAGCAGTTCTTC.

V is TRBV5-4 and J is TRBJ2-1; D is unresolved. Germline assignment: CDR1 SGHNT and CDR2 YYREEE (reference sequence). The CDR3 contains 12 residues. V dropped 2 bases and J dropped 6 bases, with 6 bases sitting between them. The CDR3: CASSFYPNEQFF. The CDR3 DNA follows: TGTGCCAGCAGCTTCTACCCCAATGAGCAGTTCTTC.

Here the CDR3 DNA reads TGCGCCAGCAGCTTGTTTCCGGGGTCCGGGGAGACCCAGTACTTC. This encodes CASSLFPGSGETQYF. The V gene is TRBV5-1, the J gene TRBJ2-5, with D possibly being TRBD2 (5 bases). Trimming pared 1 base from V and 5 bases from J, leaving 15 bases between. The CDR3 is 15 amino acids. CDR1 is SGHRS, CDR2 YFSETQ, per germline. Full variable domain (remainder filled in from reference TRBV5-1 and TRBJ2-5): KAGVTQTPRYLIKTRGQQVTLSCSPISGHRSVSWYQQTPGQGLQFLFEYFSETQRNKGNFPGRFSGRQFSNSRSEMNVSTLELGDSALYLCASSLFPGSGETQYFGPGTRLLVL.

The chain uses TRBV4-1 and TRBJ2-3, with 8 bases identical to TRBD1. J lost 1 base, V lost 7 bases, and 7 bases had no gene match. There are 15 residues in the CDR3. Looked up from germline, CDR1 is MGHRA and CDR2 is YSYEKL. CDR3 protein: CASMGVTGGTDTQYF. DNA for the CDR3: TGCGCCAGCATGGGGGTGACAGGGGGCACAGATACGCAGTATTTT.

The CDR3 sequence is CASSLEPPPYSYEQYF. DNA of the CDR3: TGTGCCAGCAGCTTAGAGCCACCGCCCTACAGCTACGAGCAGTACTTC. The rearrangement uses TRBV11-2 and TRBJ2-7, with D hard to call. V was clipped by 0 bases and J by 3 bases, with 15 bases between them. The germline CDR1 and CDR2 sequences are SGHAT and FQNNGV. The CDR3 has 16 residues. The full variable domain, completed using reference TRBV11-2 and TRBJ2-7, is EAGVAQSPRYKIIEKRQSVAFWCNPISGHATLYWYQQILGQGPKLLIQFQNNGVVDDSQLPKDRFSAERLKGVDSTLKIQPAKLEDSAVYLCASSLEPPPYSYEQYFGPGTRLTVT.

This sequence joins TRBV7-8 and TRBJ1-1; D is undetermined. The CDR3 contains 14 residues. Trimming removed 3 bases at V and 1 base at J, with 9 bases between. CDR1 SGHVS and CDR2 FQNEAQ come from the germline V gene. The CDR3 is CASSFRSANTEAFF. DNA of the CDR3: TGTGCCAGCAGCTTCAGGTCCGCGAACACTGAAGCTTTCTTT. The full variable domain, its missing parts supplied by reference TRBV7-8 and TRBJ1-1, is GAGVSQSPRYKVAKRGQDVALRCDPISGHVSLFWYQQALGQGPEFLTYFQNEAQLDKSGLPSDRFFAERPEGSVSTLKIQRTQQEDSAVYLCASSFRSANTEAFFGQGTRLTVV.

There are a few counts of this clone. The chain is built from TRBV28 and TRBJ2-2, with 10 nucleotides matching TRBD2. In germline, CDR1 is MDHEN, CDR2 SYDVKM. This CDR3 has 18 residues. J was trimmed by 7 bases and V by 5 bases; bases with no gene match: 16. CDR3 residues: CASSPETAGGPFIGELFF. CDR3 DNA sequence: TGTGCCAGCAGTCCGGAAACAGCGGGAGGGCCTTTTATCGGGGAGCTGTTTTTT.

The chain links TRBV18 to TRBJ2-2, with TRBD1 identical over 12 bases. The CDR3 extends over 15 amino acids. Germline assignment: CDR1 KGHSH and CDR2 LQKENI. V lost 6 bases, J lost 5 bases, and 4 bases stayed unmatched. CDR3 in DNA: TGTGCCAGCTCGCGGGACAGGGGGCAGACCGGGGAGCTGTTTTTT. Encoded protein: CASSRDRGQTGELFF. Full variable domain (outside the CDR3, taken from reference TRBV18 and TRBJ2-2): NAGVMQNPRHLVRRRGQEARLRCSPMKGHSHVYWYRQLPEEGLKFMVYLQKENIIDESGMPKERFSAEFPKEGPSILRIQQVVRGDSAAYFCASSRDRGQTGELFFGEGSRLTVL.

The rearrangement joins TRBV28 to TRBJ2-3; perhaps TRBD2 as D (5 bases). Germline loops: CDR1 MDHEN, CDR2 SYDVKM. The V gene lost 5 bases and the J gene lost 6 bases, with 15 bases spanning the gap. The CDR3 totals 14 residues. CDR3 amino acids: CASSHTRRLDTQYF. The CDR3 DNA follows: TGTGCCAGCAGTCACACTAGAAGGTTGGATACGCAGTATTTT.

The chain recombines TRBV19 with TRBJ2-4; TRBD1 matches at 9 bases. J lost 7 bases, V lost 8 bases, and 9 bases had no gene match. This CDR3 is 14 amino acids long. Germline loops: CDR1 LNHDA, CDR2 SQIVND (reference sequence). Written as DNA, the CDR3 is TGTGCCAGTTCGTCGGGACAGGGTAGGAACATTCAGTACTTC. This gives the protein CASSSGQGRNIQYF.

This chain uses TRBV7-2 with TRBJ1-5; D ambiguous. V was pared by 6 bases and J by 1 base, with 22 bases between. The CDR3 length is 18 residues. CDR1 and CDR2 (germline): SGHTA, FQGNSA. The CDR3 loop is CASRKGGGRGLSNQPQHF. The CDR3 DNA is TGTGCCAGCAGGAAGGGTGGCGGGAGAGGATTGAGCAATCAGCCCCAGCATTTT. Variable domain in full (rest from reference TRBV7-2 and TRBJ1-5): GAGVSQSPSNKVTEKGKDVELRCDPISGHTALYWYRQSLGQGLEFLIYFQGNSAPDKSGLPSDRFSAERTGGSVSTLTIQRTQQEDSAVYLCASRKGGGRGLSNQPQHFGDGTRLSIL.

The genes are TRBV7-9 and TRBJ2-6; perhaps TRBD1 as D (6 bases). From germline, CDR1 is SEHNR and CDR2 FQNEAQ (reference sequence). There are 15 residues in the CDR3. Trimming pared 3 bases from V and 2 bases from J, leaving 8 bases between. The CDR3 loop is CASSFTGTGANVLTF. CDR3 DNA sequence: TGTGCCAGCAGCTTTACAGGGACTGGGGCCAACGTCCTGACTTTC. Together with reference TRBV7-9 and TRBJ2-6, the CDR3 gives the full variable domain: DTGVSQNPRHKITKRGQNVTFRCDPISEHNRLYWYRQTLGQGPEFLTYFQNEAQLEKSRLLSDRFSAERPKGSFSTLEIQRTEQGDSAMYLCASSFTGTGANVLTFGAGSRLTVL.